This TCR beta chain stems from a study of graft-versus-host responses after intestinal transplantation. About the study: After anti-thymocyte globulin induction, recipients took tacrolimus and steroids for 2 to 3 years.

V shed 5 bases and J shed 7 bases, with 12 bases lying between them. Germline lookup yields CDR1 MDHEN and CDR2 SYDVKM. The CDR3 spans 13 residues. Comments on this clone: Antigen: not known.

Study outcomes and limitations: Allografts of patients with graft-donor T cell macrochimerism showed high graft-versus-host to host-versus-graft clone ratios. With peak circulating GvH clone levels came an association with early post-transplant HvG declines. GvH clones occurred in recipient marrow; some first appeared in ileum or blood.

The method was immunoSEQ multiplex PCR; TCRdb's version includes in-frame clones alone and lacks a portion of them. The table includes around 26,000 clones, approximately 82% detected once. The sample in question was unstimulated CD8+ T cells sorted from spleen or lymph node cells, obtained before transplant. The J gene is TRBJ2-1, the V gene TRBV28; D gene ambiguous. The receptor's source is a human donor who was the organ donor for an intestinal transplant. DNA of the CDR3: TGTGCCAGCAGTCCCGAGTCTCTAAATGAGCAGTTCTTC. Its protein product is CASSPESLNEQFF.